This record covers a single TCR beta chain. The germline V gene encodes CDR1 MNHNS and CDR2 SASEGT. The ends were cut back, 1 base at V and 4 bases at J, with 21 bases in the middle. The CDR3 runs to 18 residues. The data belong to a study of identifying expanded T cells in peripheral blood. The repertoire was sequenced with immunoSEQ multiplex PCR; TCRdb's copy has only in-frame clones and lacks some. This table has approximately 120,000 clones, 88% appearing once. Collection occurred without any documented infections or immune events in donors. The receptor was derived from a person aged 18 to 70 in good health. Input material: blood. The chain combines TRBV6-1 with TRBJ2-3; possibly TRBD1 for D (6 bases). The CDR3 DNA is TGTGCCAGCAGTGAAGTTGATAGGGGGACCACCAAATCAGATACGCAGTATTTT. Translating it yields CASSEVDRGTTKSDTQYF.